Following are 28 T cell receptor beta chains from one sample sequenced in a study of T cells after yellow fever vaccination. TCRdb used MiXCR to reprocess the 5' RACE reads, holding one entry per CDR3 protein. Here the sample spans about 73,000 distinct CDR3 sequences, almost 8% being singletons. The sample in question was CD8+ T cells sorted from PBMCs, obtained on the day of the yellow fever booster vaccination. All receptors come from a man aged 30 to 45 who received the YFV17D yellow fever vaccine.

V is TRBV7-6 and J is TRBJ2-6; D is undetermined. V lost 3 bases and J lost 3, with 9 bases in between. CDR3 length: 15 residues. Per germline, CDR1 SGHVS and CDR2 FNYEAQ. The CDR3 loop is CASSFLGFGANVLTF. Written as DNA, the CDR3 is TGTGCCAGCAGCTTTTTGGGATTTGGGGCCAACGTCCTGACTTTC.

The chain employs TRBV11-2 and TRBJ1-6; a weak D match, TRBD1 (6 bases). Looked up from germline, CDR1 is SGHAT and CDR2 is FQNNGV. The V end lost 1 base, the J end lost 9 bases, and 28 bases lay between the germline ends. The CDR3 runs to 20 residues. In nucleotides, the CDR3 is TGTGCCAGCAGCTTAGTCGTTTGGCAGGGGCCCTCGTCGGGATTTTCACCCCTCCACTTT. Protein: CASSLVVWQGPSSGFSPLHF.

This clonotype is a singleton in its sample. V usage is TRBV7-8 and J usage is TRBJ1-1, with D unresolved. Trimming shortened V by 3 bases and J by 3 bases, and 5 bases separated the two germline ends. CDR3 length equals 12 residues. Germline lookup yields CDR1 SGHVS and CDR2 FQNEAQ. The CDR3 sequence is CASSLEYTEAFF. In DNA form, the CDR3 reads TGTGCCAGCAGCTTGGAATACACTGAAGCTTTCTTT.

This chain uses TRBV12-3 or TRBV12-4 with TRBJ2-2; the D gene is possibly TRBD1 (7 bases). V lost 6 bases and J 0 bases, leaving 14 bases between the germline ends. There are 16 residues in the CDR3. The CDR3 region is CASRGGQEANTGELFF. CDR3 in DNA: TGTGCCAGCAGGGGAGGACAGGAGGCGAACACCGGGGAGCTGTTTTTT.

A few counts support this clonotype. V gene TRBV25-1 combines with J gene TRBJ2-2; tentatively, D is TRBD2 (5 bases). CDR1 MGHDK and CDR2 SYGVNS come from the germline V gene. The CDR3 contains 13 residues. Deletions cut 8 bases from V and 7 bases from J, with 14 bases between. The CDR3 loop is CASGGRRGGELFF. CDR3 DNA sequence: TGTGCCAGCGGAGGCCGCCGGGGCGGGGAGCTGTTTTTT. The variable domain in full, with the rest retrieved from reference TRBV25-1 and TRBJ2-2, is EADIYQTPRYLVIGTGKKITLECSQTMGHDKMYWYQQDPGMELHLIHYSYGVNSTEKGDLSSESTVSRIRTEHFPLTLESARPSHTSQYLCASGGRRGGELFFGEGSRLTVL.

V usage is TRBV6-5 and J usage is TRBJ2-5; 7 bases are a match to TRBD1. Germline V gene lookup returns CDR1 MNHEY and CDR2 SVGAGI. V lost 4 bases to trimming and J lost 1 base; unmatched junction nucleotides: 9. This CDR3 comprises 16 residues. The CDR3 DNA follows: TGTGCCAGCAGTTCACTGCCGACAGGGACCCAAGAGACCCAGTACTTC. It yields the protein CASSSLPTGTQETQYF.

The CDR3 DNA reads as TGTGCCAGCACCCTTGGAAACACCATATATTTT. Its protein product is CASTLGNTIYF. The chain recombines TRBV12-3 or TRBV12-4 with TRBJ1-3; D unresolved. Trimming left V 7 bases short and J 3 bases short, with 4 bases between. The length of the CDR3 is 11 residues.

This chain uses TRBV5-1 with TRBJ2-1; 13 bases fit TRBD2. The CDR3 spans 16 residues. The V gene's germline CDR1 is SGHRS and CDR2 YFSETQ. Trimming cost V 4 bases and J 7 bases; bases outside gene matches: 8. The chain's CDR3 is CASSPSPGLAGNEQFF. The CDR3 coding sequence is TGCGCCAGCAGCCCCTCCCCGGGACTAGCGGGAAATGAGCAGTTCTTC. Variable domain in full (rest from reference TRBV5-1 and TRBJ2-1): KAGVTQTPRYLIKTRGQQVTLSCSPISGHRSVSWYQQTPGQGLQFLFEYFSETQRNKGNFPGRFSGRQFSNSRSEMNVSTLELGDSALYLCASSPSPGLAGNEQFFGPGTRLTVL.

This clonotype was picked up many times. J is TRBJ2-7 and V is TRBV28, with 9 nucleotides matching TRBD2. The V gene's germline CDR1 is MDHEN and CDR2 SYDVKM. There are 15 residues in the CDR3. V lost 5 bases, J lost 4 bases, and 9 bases stayed unmatched. CDR3 bases: TGTGCCAGCAGTCCAGTAGCGGGAGCTGGTTACGAGCAGTACTTC. Protein product: CASSPVAGAGYEQYF.

This clonotype was recorded a few times. The rearrangement joins TRBV5-6 to TRBJ2-1; D is possibly TRBD1 or TRBD2 (6 bases each). V was clipped by 4 bases and J by 11 bases, with 13 bases between them. The CDR3 spans 12 residues. From germline, CDR1 is SGHDT and CDR2 YYEEEE. DNA for the CDR3: TGTGCCAGCAGCCTGAGGGGGGTTAAGCAGTTCTTC. The encoded protein is CASSLRGVKQFF.

A few counts support this clonotype. This rearrangement joins TRBV20-1 to TRBJ2-7; D is ambiguous. Germline V gene sequence: CDR1 DFQATT, CDR2 SNEGSKA (reference sequence). Between the trimmed V and J ends, which lost 1 base and 3 bases, there was a span of 10 bases. The CDR3 contains 13 residues. The CDR3 loop reads CSARGSDHYEQYF. CDR3 coding DNA: TGCAGTGCTAGAGGCAGCGACCACTACGAGCAGTACTTC.

This clonotype came up many times. This chain links TRBV27 with TRBJ2-3; 7 positions match TRBD2. The CDR3 sequence is 16 residues long. Germline lookup yields CDR1 MNHEY and CDR2 SMNVEV (reference sequence). The ends lost 4 bases at V and 2 bases at J; junction bases unmatched: 9. The CDR3 DNA sequence: TGTGCCAGCAGTTCTCTAGCGGATTCAGACACAGATACGCAGTATTTT. It yields the protein CASSSLADSDTDTQYF.

This clonotype came up a few times. The chain links TRBV11-2 to TRBJ1-2; possibly TRBD1 for D (6 bases). The V end lost 1 base, the J end lost 8 bases, and 14 bases lay between the germline ends. The CDR3 loop spans 14 amino acids. The germline gives CDR1 SGHAT, CDR2 FQNNGV. Written as DNA, the CDR3 is TGTGCCAGCAGCTTAGTGGGGGCGGACTTCGGCTACACCTTC. Amino acids: CASSLVGADFGYTF.

DNA of the CDR3: TGCAGTGCGGATAACCGGGCAGGGCGCTACACCTTC. Translation: CSADNRAGRYTF. The rearrangement links TRBV20-1 to TRBJ1-2, with D possibly TRBD1 on 5 matching bases. The CDR3 has 12 residues. Looked up from germline, CDR1 is DFQATT and CDR2 is SNEGSKA (reference sequence). V lost 6 bases and J lost 9, with 17 bases in between.

This clonotype was seen repeatedly, ten times or more. V is TRBV4-3 and J is TRBJ2-7, with D possibly called TRBD1 or TRBD2 (5 bases each). Looked up from germline, CDR1 is LGHNA and CDR2 is YSLEER. Trimming removed 4 bases from V and 1 base from J, with 14 bases in between. This CDR3 contains 15 residues. CDR3 in DNA: TGCGCCAGCAGCCCCCATTCGGGGCCATCCTACGAGCAGTACTTC. Its translation is CASSPHSGPSYEQYF.

The chain is built from TRBV4-3 and TRBJ2-3; TRBD2 matches at 8 bases. J lost 5 bases, V lost 0 bases, and 16 bases had no gene match. This CDR3 has 19 amino acids. Germline V gives CDR1 LGHNA, CDR2 YSLEER. DNA of the CDR3: TGCGCCAGCAGCCAAGATTTCGGGAGGGCTTTGGAGGGTCGAGATACGCAGTATTTT. It encodes CASSQDFGRALEGRDTQYF.

This clonotype was counted many times. The rearrangement uses TRBV11-2 and TRBJ2-1, with a possible D match to TRBD2 (6 bases). This CDR3 comprises 16 residues. V lost 4 bases and J lost 0, with 13 bases in between. Germline CDR1 and CDR2: SGHAT and FQNNGV. The CDR3 DNA follows: TGTGCCAGCAGCTATAGCGGCTCTAGCTCCTACAATGAGCAGTTCTTC. Translation: CASSYSGSSSYNEQFF.

This chain connects TRBV4-3 to TRBJ2-1, with TRBD1 as a possible D gene (5 bases). This CDR3 spans 11 amino acids. The germline gives CDR1 LGHNA, CDR2 YSLEER. Trimming took off 3 bases at V and 11 bases at J, with 8 bases between the two ends. CDR3: CASSQVGQQFF. The CDR3 coding sequence is TGCGCCAGCAGCCAGGTGGGGCAGCAGTTCTTC.

This clonotype has just a few counts. The chain carries TRBV7-2 and TRBJ2-3, with 13 bases identical to TRBD2. Germline V lookup: CDR1 SGHTA, CDR2 FQGNSA. This CDR3 comprises 16 residues. The V segment lost 5 bases and the J segment 1 base; nucleotides outside the gene matches: 3. The CDR3 DNA reads TGTGCCAGCAGCCGGGGGACTAGCGGGGGCACAGATACGCAGTATTTT. Protein: CASSRGTSGGTDTQYF. The variable domain in full, completed from reference TRBV7-2 and TRBJ2-3, reads GAGVSQSPSNKVTEKGKDVELRCDPISGHTALYWYRQSLGQGLEFLIYFQGNSAPDKSGLPSDRFSAERTGGSVSTLTIQRTQQEDSAVYLCASSRGTSGGTDTQYFGPGTRLTVL.

The V gene is TRBV4-1, the J gene TRBJ2-7; 10 bases line up with TRBD1. This CDR3 spans 14 amino acids. The junction had 6 bases not matched to a gene; V was cut back by 6 bases and J by 4 bases. Germline loops: CDR1 MGHRA, CDR2 YSYEKL. The CDR3 protein is CASSQGQGIYEQYF. CDR3 in DNA: TGCGCCAGCAGTCAGGGACAGGGGATATACGAGCAGTACTTC.

This chain connects TRBV10-3 to TRBJ2-5; no clear D gene. The CDR3 runs 13 residues. The germline CDR1 and CDR2 sequences are ENHRY and SYGVKD. V gave up 11 bases and J gave up 5 bases, with 18 bases separating them. DNA for the CDR3: TGTGCCTCCTCCGTCGGAGAAGTGGAGACCCAGTACTTC. This encodes CASSVGEVETQYF.

This sequence joins TRBV18 and TRBJ1-2; a weak D match, TRBD1 (5 bases). The V and J ends lost 0 bases and 8 bases respectively, with 16 bases between them. In germline, CDR1 is KGHSH, CDR2 LQKENI. The CDR3 runs to 15 residues. In DNA, the CDR3 is TGTGCCAGCTCACCACCGTCAGGGAGTAAGAACGGCTACACCTTC. It is translated as CASSPPSGSKNGYTF.

This clonotype was seen repeatedly, ten times or more. CDR3 nucleotide sequence: TGTGCCTGGAGTGTACAGGGAGGTAATTCACCCCTCCACTTT. It translates to CAWSVQGGNSPLHF. The chain recombines TRBV30 with TRBJ1-6, with TRBD1 as a possible D gene (6 bases). The V end lost 0 bases, the J end lost 6 bases, and 9 bases lay between the germline ends. CDR3 length equals 14 residues. The germline V gene encodes CDR1 GTSNPN and CDR2 SVGIG (reference sequence).

This clonotype was seen at least ten times. This chain connects TRBV11-2 to TRBJ2-1; 8 bases are a match to TRBD2. The CDR3 consists of 15 residues. J lost 3 bases, V lost 3 bases, and 4 bases had no gene match. Germline V gene sequence: CDR1 SGHAT, CDR2 FQNNGV. The CDR3 DNA sequence: TGTGCCAGCAGCTTCGCAGCGGGAGTCTACAATGAGCAGTTCTTC. This gives the protein CASSFAAGVYNEQFF.

This clonotype was counted many times. The chain employs TRBV9 and TRBJ2-1; a weak D match, TRBD2 (6 bases). Trimming removed 3 bases from V and 6 bases from J, with 16 bases in between. The CDR3 has 15 residues. From germline, CDR1 is SGDLS and CDR2 YYNGEE. For the CDR3, the DNA is TGTGCCAGCAGCGCCGAGCGGGCAATCCTCAATGAGCAGTTCTTC. It specifies CASSAERAILNEQFF.

This clonotype was counted only a few times. This sequence joins TRBV11-2 and TRBJ2-5; a weak D match, TRBD2 (5 bases). V was shortened by 1 base and J by 2 bases, with 20 bases between the two germline ends. The CDR3 has 18 amino acids. Germline values: CDR1 SGHAT, CDR2 FQNNGV. The CDR3 DNA reads TGTGCCAGCAGCTTAGGTGGGGAGTGGCGCTGGGCGCAAGAGACCCAGTACTTC. This translates into CASSLGGEWRWAQETQYF.

The chain is built from TRBV29-1 and TRBJ2-7; possibly TRBD2 for D (6 bases). V gave up 4 bases and J gave up 2 bases, with 12 bases separating them. Germline CDR1 is SQVTM and CDR2 is ANQGSEA. This CDR3 has 13 amino acids. The CDR3 reads CSVGDGSPYEQYF. The CDR3 DNA reads TGCAGCGTTGGAGACGGGAGCCCCTACGAGCAGTACTTC.

This clonotype was found a few times. The chain links TRBV5-4 to TRBJ2-6; 8 bases are a match to TRBD2. The CDR3 has 17 residues. Germline CDR1 reads SGHNT; CDR2 reads YYREEE (reference sequence). Trimming removed 0 bases from V and 1 base from J; junction bases left unmatched: 3. CDR3 amino acids: CASSLEAGVSGANVLTF. CDR3 coding DNA: TGTGCCAGCAGCTTGGAAGCGGGAGTGTCTGGGGCCAACGTCCTGACTTTC.